Below, 18 T cell receptor delta chains from the same sample are listed, as sequenced in a study of γδ T cells in repeated Plasmodium falciparum infection. TCRdb made new clone calls on the multiplex PCR reads using CATT. Among around 82,000 delta-chain clones listed, 1.4% were seen once. Vgamma9/Vdelta2+ and Vdelta2-negative gammadelta T cells were flow-sorted from PBMC for bulk sequencing. Specimen: gamma-delta T cells from blood. The receptors here all came from a pool of human donors (malaria-infected and uninfected, not separated).

This clone has a count of ten or more. TCRdb records a much larger clone's protein for this DNA, with a difference at residue 12 that likely arises from a read error; the protein given is the translation of the DNA. The V and J genes are TRDV1 and TRDJ1; D is unresolved. The J gene, missing from TCRdb, was assigned here through DNA to germline matching. Trimming left V 1 base short and J 1 base short, with 19 bases between. This CDR3 contains 18 residues. The germline V gene encodes CDR1 TSWWSYY and CDR2 QGS. For the CDR3, the DNA is TGTGCTCTTGGGGAACAACCAGAATCTCAAACGGGCACCGATAAACTCATCTTT. This gives the protein CALGEQPESQTGTDKLIF.

This clone was seen a few times. The TCRdb protein, from a much larger clone, departs from this DNA's translation at residue 3, likely by read error; the protein shown derives from the DNA. This sequence joins TRDV2 and TRDJ1; 11 bases are shared with TRDD3. The J gene is absent in TCRdb and was assigned here via DNA matching to germline. CDR1 GEAIGNYY and CDR2 EKD come from the germline V gene. This CDR3 contains 23 residues. The CDR3, as DNA: TGTGCCCGTGACACCGCCCCGGCACGTGGAGTGGGGGATACGACCTACCTACCTGGTAAACTCATCTTT. Its translation is CARDTAPARGVGDTTYLPGKLIF.

This clone was recorded many times. The TCRdb protein, from a much larger clone, departs from this DNA's translation at residue 6, likely by read error; the protein shown derives from the DNA. DNA for the CDR3: TGTGCCTGTGACACCCCTTCTGGGGGAACCGGATCCTGGGACACCCGACAGATGTTTTTC. Translated, it gives CACDTPSGGTGSWDTRQMFF. The chain uses TRDV2 and TRDJ3; TRDD3 matches at 8 bases. TCRdb carries no J gene annotation; the J gene was assigned here by matching the DNA with germline. CDR3 length: 20 amino acids. Germline loops: CDR1 GEAIGNYY, CDR2 EKD. With 0 bases clipped from V and 1 base from J, the junction kept 10 bases outside the gene matches.

This clone has more than one count but fewer than ten. The amino acid sequence in TCRdb belongs to a much larger clone and departs from this DNA's translation at residue 14, likely a sequencing read error; the sequence shown is translated from the DNA. The CDR3 region is CALVERKRLTDKLTF. CDR3 nucleotides: TGTGCTCTTGTGGAAAGGAAGCGTCTCACCGATAAACTCACCTTT. The chain is built from TRDV1 and TRDJ1; D is unclear. Germline-derived CDR1 and CDR2 are TSWWSYY and QGS. The CDR3 is made up of 15 amino acids.

Points on this clone: TCRdb's entry gives the protein of a much larger clone, which mismatches this DNA's translation at residue 4, likely from a read error; the protein reported here is translated from the DNA. The chain combines TRDV2 with TRDJ1, with 9 nucleotides matching TRDD3. TCRdb supplies no J gene; here it was assigned by aligning the nucleotide sequence to germline. V trimming: 5 bases; J trimming: 2 bases; junction bases outside the gene matches: 8. CDR1 is GEAIGNYY, CDR2 EKD, per germline. The CDR3 has 15 residues. This CDR3 reads CACVLLGDGTDKLIF. The CDR3 DNA sequence: TGTGCCTGTGTCCTCCTGGGGGATGGGACCGATAAACTCATCTTT.

This clone has more than one count but fewer than ten. TCRdb's entry gives the protein of a much larger clone, which mismatches this DNA's translation at residue 17, likely from a read error; the protein reported here is translated from the DNA. Here the V gene is TRDV1, but the J gene went uncalled; no check of the table's D call, TRDD2, against the DNA was made. Germline CDR1 is TSWWSYY and CDR2 is QGS. The CDR3 contains 18 residues. The CDR3 DNA sequence: TGTGCTCTTGGGGCCTTCTCCTACAGGGCTGCGTACACCGATAAACTCACCTTT. Translating gives CALGAFSYRAAYTDKLTF.

There are a few counts of this clone. A single base is all that separates this from a far larger clone, so a read error is likely. The same CDR3 can be traced to other DNA sequences in this sample. This chain links TRDV1 with TRDJ1; TRDD3 matches at 10 bases. TCRdb lists no J gene, so it was determined here by aligning the DNA to germline. V lost 1 base and J lost 0; bases outside the gene matches: 29. From germline, CDR1 is TSWWSYY and CDR2 QGS. There are 25 residues in the CDR3. Here the CDR3 reads CALGEPWGPILGDLSSLPYTDKLIF. Written as DNA, the CDR3 is TGTGCTCTTGGGGAACCCTGGGGTCCGATACTGGGGGATCTTTCCTCACTCCCGTACACCGATAAACTCATCTTT.

Concerning this clone: The protein recorded in TCRdb matches a much larger clone and deviates from this DNA's translation at residue 3, suggesting a read error; the protein here is obtained by translating the DNA. DNA for the CDR3: TGTGCTCCTGGGGAACCTGGGGTTCCCCACTACCCTAACACCGATAAACTCATCTTT. Protein product: CAPGEPGVPHYPNTDKLIF. This rearrangement joins TRDV1 to TRDJ1; possibly TRDD3 for D (6 bases). The J gene is absent in TCRdb and was assigned here via DNA matching to germline. Germline lookup yields CDR1 TSWWSYY and CDR2 QGS. This CDR3 is built from 19 residues.

With regard to this clone: A read error is the likely source, as a far larger clone sits one nucleotide away. The sample contains more than one DNA sequence encoding this CDR3. This chain links TRDV2 with TRDJ1, with 12 bases aligning to TRDD3. The J gene was not available in TCRdb and was assigned here by matching the DNA to germline segments. Germline CDR1 is GEAIGNYY and CDR2 is EKD. The CDR3 runs to 19 residues. CDR3 bases: TGCGCCTGTGACCCCTTACTGGGGGATACCCCCTTTGTGGCCGATAAACTCATCTTT. It yields the protein CACDPLLGDTPFVADKLIF.

This clone was counted only a few times. This sequence is one base from a far larger clone and is likely a read error. Other DNA sequences in the same sample also yield this CDR3. This chain uses TRDV1 with TRDJ1; 11 bases align to TRDD3. Germline V gene data show CDR1 as TSWWSYY and CDR2 as QGS. CDR3 length: 23 residues. Germline trimming cut 0 bases from V and 4 bases from J; bases unmatched to any gene: 25. The CDR3 sequence is CALGELSQPAKVLGDKYVDKLIF. CDR3 DNA sequence: TGTGCTCTTGGGGAACTGTCCCAACCCGCCAAAGTACTGGGGGATAAATATGTCGATAAACTCATCTTT.

This clone was observed many times. The V gene is TRDV2, the J gene TRDJ1, with 9 bases aligning to TRDD3. The CDR3 covers 15 residues. Germline V gives CDR1 GEAIGNYY, CDR2 EKD. V trimming: 4 bases; J trimming: 3 bases; junction bases outside the gene matches: 8. CDR3: CACDKLGDNADKLIF. The CDR3 coding sequence is TGTGCCTGTGATAAACTGGGGGACAACGCCGATAAACTCATCTTT.

This clone was picked up many times. The rearrangement uses TRDV1 and TRDJ1; TRDD3 matches 10 bases. TCRdb offers no J gene call, so here the DNA was matched to germline to obtain one. Trimming removed 0 bases from V and 3 bases from J; junction bases left unmatched: 19. There are 21 residues in the CDR3. Per the germline V gene, CDR1 is TSWWSYY and CDR2 is QGS. The CDR3 here is CALGELSYPIDTGGSSDKLIF. The DNA for the CDR3 is TGTGCTCTTGGGGAACTATCCTACCCCATCGATACTGGGGGATCCTCCGATAAACTCATCTTT.

This clone was recorded many times. A read error is possible here, since a much larger clone lies one base away. The rearrangement uses TRDV2 and TRDJ1, with TRDD3 as a possible D gene (6 bases). Matching the DNA to germline supplied the J gene, which TCRdb does not give. Germline CDR1 is GEAIGNYY and CDR2 is EKD. V was pared by 0 bases and J by 0 bases, with 25 bases between. This CDR3 has 20 residues. In DNA, the CDR3 is TGTGCCTGTGACACCGTATCACGCGCTGGGGATCCTCCAAACACCGATAAACTCATCTTT. Translation gives CACDTVSRAGDPPNTDKLIF.

About this clone: A read error is likely here: a far larger clone is one base away. Other DNA sequences in the sample encode the same CDR3. The chain has TRDV1 and TRDJ1; TRDD2 matches at 8 bases. No J gene is reported in TCRdb; it was inferred here by comparing the DNA with germline. Germline V lookup: CDR1 TSWWSYY, CDR2 QGS. The CDR3 spans 23 residues. The CDR3 nucleotides read TGTGCTCTCGGGGAACTCAAAATCTTCCTACTGACCCCGGGGATCATGTACACCGATAAACTCATCTTT. Amino acid sequence: CALGELKIFLLTPGIMYTDKLIF.

This clone was seen repeatedly, ten times or more. This sequence joins TRDV1 and TRDJ1, with D perhaps matching TRDD2 (5 bases). Per the germline V gene, CDR1 is TSWWSYY and CDR2 is QGS. The CDR3 consists of 20 residues. V was shortened by 0 bases and J by 1 base, with 24 bases between the two germline ends. The CDR3 is CALGELDLQVIPSGTDKLIF. In DNA, the CDR3 is TGTGCTCTTGGGGAACTTGACCTACAAGTGATCCCGTCGGGCACCGATAAACTCATCTTT.

Concerning this clone itself: TCRdb's entry gives the protein of a much larger clone, which mismatches this DNA's translation at residue 2, likely from a read error; the protein reported here is translated from the DNA. The chain has TRDV1 and TRDJ1; D is possibly TRDD3 (6 bases). CDR1 and CDR2 (germline): TSWWSYY, QGS. This CDR3 is 17 amino acids long. Written as DNA, the CDR3 is TGTTCTCTTGGCCCCCCCTGGGGACTGGACCACACCGATAAACTCATCTTT. It codes for CSLGPPWGLDHTDKLIF.

In this sample, this clone turned up a few times. The protein TCRdb gives is from a much larger clone and does not agree with this DNA's translation at residue 9, likely a read error; the protein shown here comes from the DNA. The chain has TRDV1 and TRDJ2; TRDD3 aligns across 9 bases. J lost 5 bases, V lost 6 bases, and 19 bases had no gene match. In germline, CDR1 is TSWWSYY, CDR2 QGS. The CDR3 consists of 19 residues. CDR3 residues: CALGVVFLEGIRHTAQLFF. The CDR3 DNA reads TGTGCTCTTGGAGTCGTCTTCCTAGAGGGGATACGCCATACAGCACAACTCTTCTTT.

The sample holds many counts of this clone. The chain uses TRDV1 and TRDJ1; 8 bases are a match to TRDD3. This CDR3 region has 16 residues. Germline CDR1 TSWWSYY, CDR2 QGS. The trim removed 2 bases at V and 7 bases at J, leaving 12 bases unmatched. As DNA, the CDR3 is TGTGCTCTTGGGGAATTTACTGGGGGCTTCGGACTTAAACTCATCTTT. It yields the protein CALGEFTGGFGLKLIF.